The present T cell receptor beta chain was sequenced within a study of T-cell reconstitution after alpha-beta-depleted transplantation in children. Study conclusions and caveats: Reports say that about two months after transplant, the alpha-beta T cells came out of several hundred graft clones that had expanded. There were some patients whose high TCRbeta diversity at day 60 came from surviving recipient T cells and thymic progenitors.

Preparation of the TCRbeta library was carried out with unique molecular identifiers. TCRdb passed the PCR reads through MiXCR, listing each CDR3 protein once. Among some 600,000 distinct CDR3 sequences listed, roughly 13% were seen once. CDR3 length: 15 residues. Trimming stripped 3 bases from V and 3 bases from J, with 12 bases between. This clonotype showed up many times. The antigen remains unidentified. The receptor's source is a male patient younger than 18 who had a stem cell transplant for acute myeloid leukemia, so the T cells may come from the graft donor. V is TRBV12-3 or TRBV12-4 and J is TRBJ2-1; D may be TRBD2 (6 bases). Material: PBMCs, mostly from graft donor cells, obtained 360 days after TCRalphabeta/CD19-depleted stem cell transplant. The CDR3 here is CASSLGGIHYNEQFF. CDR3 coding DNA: TGTGCCAGCAGTTTGGGCGGGATCCACTACAATGAGCAGTTCTTC.